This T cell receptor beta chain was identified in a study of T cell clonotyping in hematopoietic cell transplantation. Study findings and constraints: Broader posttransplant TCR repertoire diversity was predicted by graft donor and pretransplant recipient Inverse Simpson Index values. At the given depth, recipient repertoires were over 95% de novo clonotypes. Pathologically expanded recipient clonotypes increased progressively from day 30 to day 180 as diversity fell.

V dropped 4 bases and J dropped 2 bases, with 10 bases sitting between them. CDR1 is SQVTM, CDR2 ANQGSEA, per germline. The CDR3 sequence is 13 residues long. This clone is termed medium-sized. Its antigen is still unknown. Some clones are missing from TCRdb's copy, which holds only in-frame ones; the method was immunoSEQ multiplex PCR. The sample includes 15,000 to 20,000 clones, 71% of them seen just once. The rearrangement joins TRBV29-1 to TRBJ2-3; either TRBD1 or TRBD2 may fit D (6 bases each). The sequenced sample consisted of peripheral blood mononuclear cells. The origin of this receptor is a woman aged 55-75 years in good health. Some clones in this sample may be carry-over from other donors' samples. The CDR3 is CSVVGGFTDTQYF. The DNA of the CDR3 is TGCAGCGTTGTCGGGGGCTTCACAGATACGCAGTATTTT.